The rows below give T cell receptor beta chains drawn from one sample of a study of beta chain features in type 1 diabetes. TCRdb keeps only in-frame clones here, not all; method: immunoSEQ multiplex PCR. The table has fewer than 200,000 clones, 10% seen once; the top ten hold less than 0.5%. Sequencing was carried out using central memory CD4+ T cells from blood. The receptors derive from a man aged 25 to 40 with type 1 diabetes. CDR3s include the opening cysteine and the closing phenylalanine or tryptophan. Each record gives: D gene, V gene, J gene, clone size, CDR3 protein, CDR3 DNA. A D gene is named only where the DNA matches it firmly. Clone size is stated in some rows and not others, as once, few, many or a class when expanded.

d_gene: TRBD1; v_gene: TRBV27; j_gene: TRBJ2-7; abundance: few; CDR3aa: CASSLPPGQGRYEQYF; CDR3nt: TGTGCCAGCAGTTTACCCCCGGGACAGGGGAGGTACGAGCAGTACTTC
d_gene: TRBD1; v_gene: TRBV11-2; j_gene: TRBJ1-4; abundance: few; CDR3aa: CASRPNRGPNEKLFF; CDR3nt: TGTGCCAGCAGGCCAAACAGGGGCCCTAATGAAAAACTGTTTTTT
d_gene: TRBD2; v_gene: TRBV27; j_gene: TRBJ2-5; abundance: .; CDR3aa: CASSFGLAGGQETQYF; CDR3nt: TGTGCCAGCAGTTTCGGACTAGCGGGAGGGCAAGAGACCCAGTACTTC
d_gene: .; v_gene: TRBV5-1; j_gene: TRBJ1-4; abundance: .; CDR3aa: CASGATSGESEKLFF; CDR3nt: TGCGCCAGCGGGGCCACGTCGGGGGAGAGTGAAAAACTGTTTTTT
d_gene: TRBD2; v_gene: TRBV4-2; j_gene: TRBJ2-7; abundance: .; CDR3aa: CASSHLAERGSYEQYF; CDR3nt: TGTGCCAGCAGCCACCTGGCCGAGCGGGGCTCCTACGAGCAGTACTTC
d_gene: .; v_gene: TRBV6-6; j_gene: TRBJ2-6; abundance: .; CDR3aa: CASSEAGPGANVLTF; CDR3nt: TGTGCCAGCAGTGAGGCAGGGCCTGGGGCCAACGTCCTGACTTTC
d_gene: .; v_gene: TRBV2; j_gene: TRBJ2-2; abundance: few; CDR3aa: CASSEQGTGELFF; CDR3nt: TGTGCCAGCAGTGAGCAGGGCACCGGGGAGCTGTTTTTT
d_gene: TRBD2; v_gene: TRBV7-3; j_gene: TRBJ2-1; abundance: few; CDR3aa: CASSLGLAGVNEQFF; CDR3nt: TGTGCCAGCAGCTTAGGACTAGCGGGAGTGAATGAGCAGTTCTTC
d_gene: TRBD2; v_gene: TRBV7-3; j_gene: TRBJ2-1; abundance: once; CDR3aa: CASSSLAGGIYNEQFF; CDR3nt: TGTGCCAGCAGTTCCTTAGCGGGAGGAATCTACAATGAGCAGTTCTTC
d_gene: .; v_gene: TRBV29-1; j_gene: TRBJ2-1; abundance: .; CDR3aa: CSVGIRETYNEQFF; CDR3nt: TGCAGCGTTGGAATCAGGGAAACCTACAATGAGCAGTTCTTC
d_gene: TRBD1; v_gene: TRBV5-1; j_gene: TRBJ1-4; abundance: .; CDR3aa: CASSPVWTGTNEKLFF; CDR3nt: TGCGCCAGCAGCCCTGTTTGGACAGGAACTAATGAAAAACTGTTTTTT
d_gene: TRBD2; v_gene: TRBV19; j_gene: TRBJ2-7; abundance: few; CDR3aa: CASRTSGSLDEQYF; CDR3nt: TGTGCCAGTAGGACTAGCGGGAGTCTAGACGAGCAGTACTTC
d_gene: .; v_gene: TRBV5-1; j_gene: TRBJ2-5; abundance: .; CDR3aa: CASSLGGRGGTQYF; CDR3nt: TGCGCCAGCAGCTTGGGCGGCCGGGGTGGGACCCAGTACTTC
d_gene: TRBD1; v_gene: TRBV5-1; j_gene: TRBJ2-3; abundance: few; CDR3aa: CASSPPTGGGGDTQYF; CDR3nt: TGCGCCAGCAGCCCACCGACAGGGGGTGGTGGAGATACGCAGTATTTT
d_gene: .; v_gene: TRBV4-1; j_gene: TRBJ2-3; abundance: .; CDR3aa: CASSQEKRHTDTQYF; CDR3nt: TGCGCCAGCAGCCAAGAAAAGCGGCACACAGATACGCAGTATTTT